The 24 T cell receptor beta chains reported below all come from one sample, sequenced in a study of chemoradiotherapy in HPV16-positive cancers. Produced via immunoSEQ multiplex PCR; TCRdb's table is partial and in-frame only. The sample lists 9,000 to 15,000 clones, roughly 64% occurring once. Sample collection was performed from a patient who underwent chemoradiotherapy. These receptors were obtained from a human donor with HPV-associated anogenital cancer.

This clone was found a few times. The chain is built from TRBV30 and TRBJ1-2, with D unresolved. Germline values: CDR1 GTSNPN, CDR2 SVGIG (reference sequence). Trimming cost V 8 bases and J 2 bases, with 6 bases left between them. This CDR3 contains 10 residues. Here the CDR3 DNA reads TGTGCCAGCCTGAACTATGGCTACACCTTC. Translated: CASLNYGYTF.

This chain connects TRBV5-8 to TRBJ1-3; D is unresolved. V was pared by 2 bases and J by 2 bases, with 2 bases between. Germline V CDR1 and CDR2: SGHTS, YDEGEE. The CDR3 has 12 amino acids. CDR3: CASSFTGNTIYF. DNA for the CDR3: TGTGCCAGCAGCTTCACTGGAAACACCATATATTTT.

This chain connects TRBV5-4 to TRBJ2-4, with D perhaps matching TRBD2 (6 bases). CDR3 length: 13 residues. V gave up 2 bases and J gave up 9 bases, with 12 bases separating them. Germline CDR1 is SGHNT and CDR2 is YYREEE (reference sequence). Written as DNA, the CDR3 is TGTGCCAGCAGCTTCGGCGGGACCGGCATTCAGTACTTC. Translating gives CASSFGGTGIQYF.

The DNA for the CDR3 is TGCGCCAGCAGCCAACGGGACTCCTACAATGAGCAGTTCTTC. Translation gives CASSQRDSYNEQFF. The rearrangement links TRBV4-1 to TRBJ2-1, with a weak D call TRBD2 (5 bases). Trimming removed 2 bases from V and 0 bases from J, with 5 bases in between. Germline CDR1 is MGHRA and CDR2 is YSYEKL. The CDR3 runs to 14 residues.

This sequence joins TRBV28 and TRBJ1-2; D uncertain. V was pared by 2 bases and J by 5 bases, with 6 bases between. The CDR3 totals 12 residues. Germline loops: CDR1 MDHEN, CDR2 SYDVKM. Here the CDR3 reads CASSLRPYGYTF. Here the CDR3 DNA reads TGTGCCAGCAGTTTACGACCTTATGGCTACACCTTC.

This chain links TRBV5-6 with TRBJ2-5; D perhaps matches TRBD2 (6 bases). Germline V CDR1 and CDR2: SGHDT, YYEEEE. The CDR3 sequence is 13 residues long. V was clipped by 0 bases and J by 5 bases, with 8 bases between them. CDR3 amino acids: CASSLGGRETQYF. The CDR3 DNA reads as TGTGCCAGCAGCTTGGGGGGGAGGGAGACCCAGTACTTC.

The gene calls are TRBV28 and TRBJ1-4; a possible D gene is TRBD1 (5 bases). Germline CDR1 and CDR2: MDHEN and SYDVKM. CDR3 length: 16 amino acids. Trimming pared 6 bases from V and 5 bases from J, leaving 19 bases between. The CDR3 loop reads CASRSVRGSRNEKLFF. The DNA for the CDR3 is TGTGCCAGCAGGTCGGTACGGGGGTCCCGAAATGAAAAACTGTTTTTT.

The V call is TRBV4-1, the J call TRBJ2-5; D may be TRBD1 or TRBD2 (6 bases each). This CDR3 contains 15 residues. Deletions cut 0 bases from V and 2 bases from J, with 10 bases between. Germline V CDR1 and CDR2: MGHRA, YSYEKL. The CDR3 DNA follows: TGCGCCAGCAGCCAAGAAGGGGGGCTTCAAGAGACCCAGTACTTC. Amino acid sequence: CASSQEGGLQETQYF.

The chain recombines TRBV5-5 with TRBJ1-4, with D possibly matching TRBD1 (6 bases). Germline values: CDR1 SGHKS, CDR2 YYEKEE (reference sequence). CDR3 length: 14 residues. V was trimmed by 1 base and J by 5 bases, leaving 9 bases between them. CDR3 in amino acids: CASSLLQGNEKLFF. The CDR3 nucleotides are TGTGCCAGCAGCTTGTTACAGGGAAATGAAAAACTGTTTTTT.

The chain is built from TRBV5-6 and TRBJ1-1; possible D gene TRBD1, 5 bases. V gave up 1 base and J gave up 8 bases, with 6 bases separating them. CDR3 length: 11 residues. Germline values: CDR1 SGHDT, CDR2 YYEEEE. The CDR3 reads CASSLTGEAFF. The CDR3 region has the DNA TGTGCCAGCAGCTTGACAGGAGAAGCTTTCTTT.

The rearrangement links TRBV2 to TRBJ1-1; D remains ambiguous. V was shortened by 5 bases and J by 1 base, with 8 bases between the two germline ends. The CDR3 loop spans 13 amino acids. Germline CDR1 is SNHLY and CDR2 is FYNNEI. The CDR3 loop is CASSNNPNTEAFF. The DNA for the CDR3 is TGTGCCAGCAGTAACAACCCGAACACTGAAGCTTTCTTT.

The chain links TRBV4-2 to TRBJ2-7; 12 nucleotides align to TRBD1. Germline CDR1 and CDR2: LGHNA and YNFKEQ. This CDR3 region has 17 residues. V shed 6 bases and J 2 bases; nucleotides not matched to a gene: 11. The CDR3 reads CASSEKAGTGGPYEQYF. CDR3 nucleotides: TGTGCCAGCAGTGAAAAGGCCGGGACAGGGGGCCCCTACGAGCAGTACTTC.

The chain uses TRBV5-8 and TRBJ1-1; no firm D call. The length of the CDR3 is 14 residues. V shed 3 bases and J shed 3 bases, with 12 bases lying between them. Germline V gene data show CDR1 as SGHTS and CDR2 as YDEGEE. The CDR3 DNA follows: TGTGCCAGCAGCTCTAAGGACGGGGACACTGAAGCTTTCTTT. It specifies CASSSKDGDTEAFF.

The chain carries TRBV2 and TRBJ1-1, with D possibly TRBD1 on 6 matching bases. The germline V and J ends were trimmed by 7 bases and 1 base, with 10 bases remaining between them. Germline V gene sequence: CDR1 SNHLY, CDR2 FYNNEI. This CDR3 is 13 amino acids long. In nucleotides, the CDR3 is TGTGCCAGCACTCAGGGGAGGAACACTGAAGCTTTCTTT. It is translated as CASTQGRNTEAFF.

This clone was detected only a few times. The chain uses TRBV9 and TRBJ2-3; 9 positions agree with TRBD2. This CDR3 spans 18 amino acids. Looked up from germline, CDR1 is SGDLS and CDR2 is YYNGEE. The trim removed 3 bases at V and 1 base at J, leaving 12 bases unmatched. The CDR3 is CASSDGRVRGGGTDTQYF. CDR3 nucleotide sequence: TGTGCCAGCAGCGATGGAAGAGTGCGGGGGGGCGGCACAGATACGCAGTATTTT.

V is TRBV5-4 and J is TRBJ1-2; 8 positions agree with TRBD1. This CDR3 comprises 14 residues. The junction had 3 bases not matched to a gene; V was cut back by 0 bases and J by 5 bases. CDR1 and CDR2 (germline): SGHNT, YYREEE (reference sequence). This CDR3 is CASSLAGTGYGYTF. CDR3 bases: TGTGCCAGCAGCTTGGCCGGGACAGGTTATGGCTACACCTTC.

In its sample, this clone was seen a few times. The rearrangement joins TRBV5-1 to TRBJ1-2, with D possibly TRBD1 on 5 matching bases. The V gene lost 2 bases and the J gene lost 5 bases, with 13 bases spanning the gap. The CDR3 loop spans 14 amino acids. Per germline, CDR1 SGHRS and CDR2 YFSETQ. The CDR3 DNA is TGCGCCAGCAGCTTATCAGGGACCGGTTATGGCTACACCTTC. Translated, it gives CASSLSGTGYGYTF.

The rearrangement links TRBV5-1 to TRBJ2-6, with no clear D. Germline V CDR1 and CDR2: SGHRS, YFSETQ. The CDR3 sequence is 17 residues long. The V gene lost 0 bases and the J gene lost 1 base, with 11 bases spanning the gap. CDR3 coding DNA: TGCGCCAGCAGCTTGGGCTTAGTTGCATCTGGGGCCAACGTCCTGACTTTC. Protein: CASSLGLVASGANVLTF.

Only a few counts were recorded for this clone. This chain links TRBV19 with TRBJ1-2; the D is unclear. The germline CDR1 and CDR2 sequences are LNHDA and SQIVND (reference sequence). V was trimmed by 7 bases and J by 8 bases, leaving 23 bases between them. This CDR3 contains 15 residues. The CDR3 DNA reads TGTGCCAGTACCCCGGAGAGCCAGATGAGGATGGGCTACACCTTC. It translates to CASTPESQMRMGYTF.

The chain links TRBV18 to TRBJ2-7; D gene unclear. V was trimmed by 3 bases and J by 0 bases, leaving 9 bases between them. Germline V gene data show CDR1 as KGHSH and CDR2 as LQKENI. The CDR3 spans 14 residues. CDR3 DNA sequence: TGTGCCAGCTCACCCTCACAGATCTCCTACGAGCAGTACTTC. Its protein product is CASSPSQISYEQYF.

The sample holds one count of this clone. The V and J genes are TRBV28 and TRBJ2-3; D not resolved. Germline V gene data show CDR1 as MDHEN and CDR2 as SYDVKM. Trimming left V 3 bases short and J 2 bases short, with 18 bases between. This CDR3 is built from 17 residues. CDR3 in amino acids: CASSFRAVGPHTDTQYF. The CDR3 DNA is TGTGCCAGCAGTTTTAGGGCGGTAGGCCCACACACAGATACGCAGTATTTT.

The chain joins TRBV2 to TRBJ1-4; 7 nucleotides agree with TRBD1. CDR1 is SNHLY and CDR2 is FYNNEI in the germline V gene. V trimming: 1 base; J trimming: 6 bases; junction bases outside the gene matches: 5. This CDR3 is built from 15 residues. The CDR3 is CASSEVDREDEKLFF. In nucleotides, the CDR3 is TGTGCCAGCAGTGAAGTAGACAGGGAGGATGAAAAACTGTTTTTT.

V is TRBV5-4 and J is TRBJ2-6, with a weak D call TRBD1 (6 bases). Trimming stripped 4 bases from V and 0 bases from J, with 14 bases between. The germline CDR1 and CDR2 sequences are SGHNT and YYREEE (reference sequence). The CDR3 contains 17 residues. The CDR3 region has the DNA TGTGCCAGCAGCCCCGGGACACTTGGCTCTGGGGCCAACGTCCTGACTTTC. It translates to CASSPGTLGSGANVLTF. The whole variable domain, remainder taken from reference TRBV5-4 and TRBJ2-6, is ETGVTQSPTHLIKTRGQQVTLRCSSQSGHNTVSWYQQALGQGPQFIFQYYREEENGRGNFPPRFSGLQFPNYSSELNVNALELDDSALYLCASSPGTLGSGANVLTFGAGSRLTVL.

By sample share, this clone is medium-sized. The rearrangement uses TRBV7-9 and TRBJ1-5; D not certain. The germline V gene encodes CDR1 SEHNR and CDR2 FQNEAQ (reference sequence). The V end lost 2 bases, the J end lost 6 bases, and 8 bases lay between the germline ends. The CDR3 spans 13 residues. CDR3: CASSLNSAQPQHF. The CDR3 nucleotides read TGTGCCAGCAGCTTAAATTCCGCTCAGCCCCAGCATTTT.